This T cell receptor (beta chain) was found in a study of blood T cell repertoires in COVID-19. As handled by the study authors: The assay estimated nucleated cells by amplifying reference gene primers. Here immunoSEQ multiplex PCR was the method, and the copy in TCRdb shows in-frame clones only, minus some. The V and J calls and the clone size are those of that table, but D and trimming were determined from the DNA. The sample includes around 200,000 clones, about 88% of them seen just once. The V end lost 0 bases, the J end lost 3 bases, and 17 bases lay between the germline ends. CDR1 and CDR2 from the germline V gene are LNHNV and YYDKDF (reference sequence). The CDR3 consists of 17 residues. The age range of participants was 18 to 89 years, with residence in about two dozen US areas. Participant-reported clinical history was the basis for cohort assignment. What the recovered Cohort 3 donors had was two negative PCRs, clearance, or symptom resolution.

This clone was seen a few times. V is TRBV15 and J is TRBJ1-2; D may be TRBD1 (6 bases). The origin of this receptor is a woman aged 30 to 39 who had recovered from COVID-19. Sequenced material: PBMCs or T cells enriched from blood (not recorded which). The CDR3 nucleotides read TGTGCCACCAGCAGAGACCCCCTTTCGGGACACTACTATGGCTACACCTTC. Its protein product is CATSRDPLSGHYYGYTF. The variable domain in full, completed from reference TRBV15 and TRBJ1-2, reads DAMVIQNPRYQVTQFGKPVTLSCSQTLNHNVMYWYQQKSSQAPKLLFHYYDKDFNNEADTPDNFQSRRPNTSFCFLDIRSPGLGDTAMYLCATSRDPLSGHYYGYTFGSGTRLTVV.